One sample yielded the 24 T cell receptor beta chains listed below, sequenced in a study of cytomegalovirus exposure and HLA in healthy donors. Libraries were prepared by immunoSEQ multiplex PCR; TCRdb keeps only in-frame clonotypes and omits some of them. The sample lists hundreds of thousands of clones, more than 75% occurring once. The sequenced sample consisted of PBMCs. Source of these receptors: a woman aged 25 to 39 in good health and CMV-seropositive.

The J gene is TRBJ2-7, the V gene TRBV28; TRBD2 aligns across 11 bases. The CDR3 is 16 amino acids. Germline V CDR1 and CDR2: MDHEN, SYDVKM. The V gene end was trimmed by 5 bases and the J gene end by 2 bases; junction bases not matched to a gene: 8. Here the CDR3 reads CASSPITSGSPYEQYF. The DNA of the CDR3 is TGTGCCAGCAGTCCAATCACTAGCGGGAGCCCCTACGAGCAGTACTTC.

V usage is TRBV4-1 and J usage is TRBJ2-7; D possibly corresponds to TRBD1 (5 bases). Germline CDR1 is MGHRA and CDR2 is YSYEKL. V was cut by 0 bases and J by 4 bases, with 22 bases left in between. This CDR3 is 18 amino acids long. The CDR3 sequence is CASSQDQGMGIGGYEQYF. CDR3 bases: TGCGCCAGCAGCCAAGACCAGGGTATGGGGATAGGTGGGTACGAGCAGTACTTC.

V and J are TRBV2 and TRBJ2-2; D might be TRBD1 (6 bases). Germline V CDR1 and CDR2: SNHLY, FYNNEI. Between the trimmed V and J ends, which lost 7 bases and 1 base, there was a span of 13 bases. This CDR3 contains 15 residues. CDR3 in amino acids: CASTPGHLNTGELFF. CDR3 sequence (DNA): TGTGCCAGCACCCCGGGACATTTGAACACCGGGGAGCTGTTTTTT.

This clone was observed a handful of times. The chain carries TRBV19 and TRBJ1-1; D is possibly TRBD1 (5 bases). CDR1 is LNHDA and CDR2 is SQIVND in the germline V gene (reference sequence). The CDR3 is made up of 13 amino acids. V was cut by 8 bases and J by 4 bases, with 14 bases left in between. CDR3 DNA: TGTGCCAGTTCCCCCCAGGGAGGCACTGAAGCTTTCTTT. Translating it yields CASSPQGGTEAFF.

The gene calls are TRBV5-1 and TRBJ2-3; the match to TRBD1 covers 10 bases. CDR1 is SGHRS, CDR2 YFSETQ, per germline. The J segment lost 4 bases and the V segment lost 0 bases, leaving 2 bases of the junction unmatched. This CDR3 is built from 15 residues. This CDR3 reads CASSLVTGGADTQYF. DNA for the CDR3: TGCGCCAGCAGCTTGGTGACAGGGGGCGCAGATACGCAGTATTTT.

The gene calls are TRBV7-7 and TRBJ2-5; D unresolved. V dropped 6 bases and J dropped 1 base, with 9 bases sitting between them. The germline gives CDR1 SSHAT, CDR2 FNYEAQ (reference sequence). This CDR3 contains 13 residues. The CDR3 coding sequence is TGTGCCAGCAGTTTCCAGATCCAAGAGACCCAGTACTTC. Translating gives CASSFQIQETQYF.

V gene TRBV27 combines with J gene TRBJ2-3, with 7 bases matching TRBD2. V dropped 6 bases and J dropped 2; count of bases not matched to a gene: 8. The CDR3 spans 15 residues. Germline lookup yields CDR1 MNHEY and CDR2 SMNVEV (reference sequence). This chain's CDR3 is CASSFGLADTDTQYF. DNA for the CDR3: TGTGCCAGCAGCTTCGGGCTAGCGGACACAGATACGCAGTATTTT.

The rearrangement links TRBV11-3 to TRBJ2-5; a weak D match, TRBD2 (6 bases). CDR3 length: 13 residues. Germline V gene data show CDR1 as SGHNT and CDR2 as YENEEA. Trimming removed 5 bases at V and 2 bases at J, with 9 bases between. The CDR3 bases are TGTGCCAGCAGCCCGCGGGGACAAGAGACCCAGTACTTC. Its translation: CASSPRGQETQYF.

The chain is built from TRBV11-2 and TRBJ2-1; D perhaps matches TRBD1 (5 bases). The germline V and J ends were trimmed by 5 bases and 8 bases, with 10 bases remaining between them. CDR1 is SGHAT and CDR2 is FQNNGV in the germline V gene. The CDR3 totals 12 residues. The CDR3, as DNA: TGTGCCAGCAGCGCAGGGATGCATGAGCAGTTCTTC. Its protein is CASSAGMHEQFF. The full variable domain, its missing parts supplied by reference TRBV11-2 and TRBJ2-1, is EAGVAQSPRYKIIEKRQSVAFWCNPISGHATLYWYQQILGQGPKLLIQFQNNGVVDDSQLPKDRFSAERLKGVDSTLKIQPAKLEDSAVYLCASSAGMHEQFFGPGTRLTVL.

This clone was observed a handful of times. CDR3 sequence reads: CASSFYRPGSEQYF. The CDR3 coding sequence is TGTGCCAGCAGCTTTTATCGTCCGGGGAGTGAGCAGTACTTC. The V call is TRBV7-9, the J call TRBJ2-7; D possibly corresponds to TRBD2 (5 bases). The ends were cut back, 3 bases at V and 7 bases at J, with 16 bases in the middle. The CDR3 totals 14 residues. CDR1 and CDR2 (germline): SEHNR, FQNEAQ (reference sequence).

The CDR3 bases are TGCAGCGTTGTCATTGGGGTATGGGGCAACTACGAGCAGTACTTC. Residues: CSVVIGVWGNYEQYF. The chain couples TRBV29-1 to TRBJ2-7; tentatively, D is TRBD1 (5 bases). In germline, CDR1 is SQVTM, CDR2 ANQGSEA. This CDR3 contains 15 residues. Trimming cost V 4 bases and J 3 bases, with 19 bases left between them.

The V gene is TRBV27, the J gene TRBJ1-5; 7 positions agree with TRBD1. There are 14 residues in the CDR3. V was clipped by 3 bases and J by 4 bases; unmatched bases: 3. Per the germline V gene, CDR1 is MNHEY and CDR2 is SMNVEV (reference sequence). CDR3 nucleotide sequence: TGTGCCAGCAGTTTTGGGACAGCAAATCAGCCCCAGCATTTT. Its protein is CASSFGTANQPQHF.

The chain combines TRBV19 with TRBJ1-2; tentatively, D is TRBD1 (5 bases). Between the trimmed V and J ends, which lost 4 bases and 4 bases, there was a span of 16 bases. Germline V gene data show CDR1 as LNHDA and CDR2 as SQIVND (reference sequence). The CDR3 length is 15 residues. CDR3 sequence (DNA): TGTGCCAGTAGTAGAGACGATCGGACACCCTATGGCTACACCTTC. It codes for CASSRDDRTPYGYTF.

The chain links TRBV7-9 to TRBJ2-5; a possible D gene is TRBD2 (6 bases). The CDR3 extends over 15 amino acids. Trimming took 5 bases from V and 2 from J, leaving 15 bases between them. Germline lookup yields CDR1 SEHNR and CDR2 FQNEAQ (reference sequence). CDR3 sequence reads: CASSAGTSIQETQYF. CDR3 sequence (DNA): TGTGCCAGCAGCGCCGGGACTTCCATTCAAGAGACCCAGTACTTC. Complete variable domain (other parts from reference TRBV7-9 and TRBJ2-5): DTGVSQNPRHKITKRGQNVTFRCDPISEHNRLYWYRQTLGQGPEFLTYFQNEAQLEKSRLLSDRFSAERPKGSFSTLEIQRTEQGDSAMYLCASSAGTSIQETQYFGPGTRLLVL.

J is TRBJ1-5 and V is TRBV6-1; 9 nucleotides line up with TRBD1. Germline V lookup: CDR1 MNHNS, CDR2 SASEGT. The CDR3 has 15 amino acids. The trim removed 3 bases at V and 5 bases at J, leaving 5 bases unmatched. The CDR3 DNA is TGTGCCAGCAGTGATCCGGGACAGGGCCATCAGCCCCAGCATTTT. Protein sequence: CASSDPGQGHQPQHF.

This sequence joins TRBV27 and TRBJ2-7; TRBD2 matches 7 bases. Trimming at V came to 3 bases and at J to 2 bases, leaving 4 bases not matched to a gene. Germline CDR1 MNHEY, CDR2 SMNVEV (reference sequence). The CDR3 runs to 14 residues. The CDR3 DNA follows: TGTGCCAGCAGTTTCCTAGCGGAGACCTACGAGCAGTACTTC. It codes for CASSFLAETYEQYF.

The V gene is TRBV5-1, the J gene TRBJ2-7; 14 bases agree with TRBD2. After removal of 7 bases from V and 3 bases from J, the junction contained 9 bases not matched to a gene. CDR1 is SGHRS, CDR2 YFSETQ, per germline. CDR3 size: 16 residues. The CDR3 here is CASGTSGSPTLYEQYF. Written as DNA, the CDR3 is TGCGCCAGCGGGACTAGCGGGAGCCCCACTCTCTACGAGCAGTACTTC.

This clone came up a few times. The V gene is TRBV19, the J gene TRBJ2-7, with D maybe TRBD1 (8 bases). CDR3 length equals 14 residues. V was shortened by 5 bases and J by 2 bases, with 13 bases between the two germline ends. The germline V gene has CDR1 LNHDA and CDR2 SQIVND (reference sequence). The CDR3 region is CASSPQGGAYEQYF. CDR3 DNA sequence: TGTGCCAGTAGTCCACAGGGGGGGGCCTACGAGCAGTACTTC.

The V and J genes are TRBV29-1 and TRBJ1-1; TRBD1 might be the D (5 bases). The CDR3 has 12 residues. Germline V gives CDR1 SQVTM, CDR2 ANQGSEA. V was pared by 7 bases and J by 1 base, with 10 bases between. The CDR3 is CSGGHRNTEAFF. CDR3 DNA: TGCAGCGGAGGACACCGGAACACTGAAGCTTTCTTT. The whole variable domain, filled in from reference TRBV29-1 and TRBJ1-1, reads SAVISQKPSRDICQRGTSLTIQCQVDSQVTMMFWYRQQPGQSLTLIATANQGSEATYESGFVIDKFPISRPNLTFSTLTVSNMSPEDSSIYLCSGGHRNTEAFFGQGTRLTVV.

The chain combines TRBV4-1 with TRBJ2-5, with 9 bases matching TRBD2. The trim removed 1 base at V and 5 bases at J, leaving 11 bases unmatched. The CDR3 is 17 residues long. Germline V gene lookup returns CDR1 MGHRA and CDR2 YSYEKL. CDR3 nucleotides: TGCGCCAGCAGCCAAGTTACCCAGCGGGAGGTAAAGGAGACCCAGTACTTC. Encoded protein: CASSQVTQREVKETQYF.

The V gene is TRBV6-1, the J gene TRBJ2-7; 11 bases align to TRBD2. Germline CDR1 is MNHNS and CDR2 is SASEGT. CDR3 size: 17 residues. The V gene end was trimmed by 3 bases and the J gene end by 0 bases; junction bases not matched to a gene: 7. The CDR3 sequence is CASSDGVAGGVSYEQYF. Written as DNA, the CDR3 is TGTGCCAGCAGTGATGGAGTAGCGGGAGGGGTCTCCTACGAGCAGTACTTC.

The CDR3 DNA reads as TGTGCCAGCAGTTACGGGACAGGGGACCACGAGCAGTACTTC. Its translation: CASSYGTGDHEQYF. V gene TRBV6-5 combines with J gene TRBJ2-7, with TRBD1 identical over 10 bases. The CDR3 length is 14 residues. CDR1 and CDR2 from the germline V gene are MNHEY and SVGAGI. Trimming cost V 2 bases and J 5 bases; bases outside gene matches: 3.

This chain uses TRBV6-6 with TRBJ1-2; D remains unclear. Trimming took off 6 bases at V and 9 bases at J, with 11 bases between the two ends. This CDR3 contains 11 residues. CDR1 is MNHNY, CDR2 SVGAGI, per germline (reference sequence). The CDR3 here is CASRKSGRYTF. The CDR3 DNA reads as TGTGCCAGCAGGAAGAGTGGGCGCTACACCTTC.

This clone has just a few counts. The rearrangement uses TRBV2 and TRBJ1-2; 7 nucleotides match TRBD1. After removal of 3 bases from V and 6 bases from J, the junction contained 10 bases not matched to a gene. This CDR3 spans 15 amino acids. Germline V CDR1 and CDR2: SNHLY, FYNNEI. CDR3 region: CASSEPQGLVDGYTF. In nucleotides, the CDR3 is TGTGCCAGCAGTGAGCCACAGGGGTTGGTGGATGGCTACACCTTC.